These T cell receptor beta chains were read from a single sample in a study of cytotoxic CD8 clonotypes in ibrutinib-treated CLL. The protocol was immunoSEQ multiplex PCR, while the TCRdb copy is restricted to in-frame clones and leaves out a portion. Here the sample spans some 26,000 clones, roughly 85% being singletons. The source material was PBMCs, sampled after 24 months of ibrutinib treatment. The source is a human donor with chronic lymphocytic leukemia. The CDR3 runs from the conserved cysteine through the conserved F or W. A D gene is named only where the DNA matches it firmly. Clone size is not always given. Where it is, it says once, few, many or a class for expanded clones.

V,D,length,size,J,DNA,CDR3
TRBV5-1,-,16,-,TRBJ1-5,TGCGCCAGCAGCTTGGGGGGACAAGAATACGGTCAGCCCCAGCATTTT,CASSLGGQEYGQPQHF
TRBV7-8,-,13,-,TRBJ2-7,TGTGCCAGCAGCTTAAGAGGGAAAGGCGAGCAGTACTTC,CASSLRGKGEQYF
TRBV2,-,14,-,TRBJ1-2,TGTGCCAGCAGTGAGGGGACTGGGAACTATGGCTACACCTTC,CASSEGTGNYGYTF
TRBV6-5,-,13,-,TRBJ2-7,TGTGCCAGCACCCCCCCGGGAACCTACGAGCAGTACTTC,CASTPPGTYEQYF
TRBV7-9,-,16,once,TRBJ1-5,TGTGCCAGCAGCTTAGCGGCGGGTGACTGGGATCAGCCCCAGCATTTT,CASSLAAGDWDQPQHF
TRBV27,-,15,few,TRBJ1-1,TGTGCCAGCAGTCCCCGCCCCGGCACCCCCACTGAAGCTTTCTTT,CASSPRPGTPTEAFF
TRBV5-5,-,15,-,TRBJ1-1,TGTGCCAGCAGCCCCCGGGGTTCCAGGAACACTGAAGCTTTCTTT,CASSPRGSRNTEAFF
TRBV6-1,-,14,-,TRBJ1-5,TGTGCCAGCAGTGAAGCAACTAGTAATCAGCCCCAGCATTTT,CASSEATSNQPQHF
TRBV5-8,-,15,-,TRBJ1-2,TGTGCCAGCAGCTTGGCCAGGGGCGAGCTATATGGCTACACCTTC,CASSLARGELYGYTF
TRBV11-2,-,16,-,TRBJ1-4,TGTGCCAGCAGCTCCCTTTACGGCAGGACTAATGAAAAACTGTTTTTT,CASSSLYGRTNEKLFF
TRBV7-9,-,17,-,TRBJ2-5,TGTGCCAGCAGCTCCGGTGCGAGAGAGGGGGGGCGGGAGACCCAGTACTTC,CASSSGAREGGRETQYF
TRBV28,TRBD2,16,-,TRBJ2-7,TGTGCCAGCAGCGGGACTAGCGGGGGTCCTATCTACGAGCAGTACTTC,CASSGTSGGPIYEQYF
TRBV11-2,TRBD1,13,-,TRBJ1-2,TGTGCCAGCAGTCGCCAGGGGGAAGCTGGCTACACCTTC,CASSRQGEAGYTF
TRBV7-9,-,19,-,TRBJ2-3,TGTGCCAGCAGCTTAGTGTGGTGGGGGGAGGAGTTTGGCACAGATACGCAGTATTTT,CASSLVWWGEEFGTDTQYF
TRBV6-6,-,16,-,TRBJ1-6,TGTGCCAGCAGTGCGCTCTCGACAGGTTCAGGTTCACCCCTCCACTTT,CASSALSTGSGSPLHF
TRBV7-9,TRBD1,16,few,TRBJ1-4,TGTGCCAGCAGCTTAGAGGGACAGCGATCGAATGAAAAACTGTTTTTT,CASSLEGQRSNEKLFF
TRBV6-1,TRBD1,14,-,TRBJ2-3,TGTGCCACTTCCGGGGACAGGGGGTCAGATACGCAGTATTTT,CATSGDRGSDTQYF
TRBV18,TRBD1,14,-,TRBJ2-7,TGTGCCAGCTCACCGAGACAGGGTTCCTACGAGCAGTACTTC,CASSPRQGSYEQYF
TRBV4-1,-,17,-,TRBJ1-1,TGCGCCAGCAGCCCGAATATGGGGCGCAAGGTGAACACTGAAGCTTTCTTT,CASSPNMGRKVNTEAFF
TRBV5-4,-,14,-,TRBJ2-1,TGTGCCAGCAGCTTGGCACGGGGGGCCTTTGAGCAGTTCTTC,CASSLARGAFEQFF
TRBV28,-,14,-,TRBJ1-1,TGTGCCAGCAGTTCAAGGGGCATGAACACTGAAGCTTTCTTT,CASSSRGMNTEAFF
TRBV6-1,-,12,-,TRBJ2-7,TGTGCCAGCAGTGTGGTAATCTACGAGCAGTACTTC,CASSVVIYEQYF
TRBV6-4,TRBD1,12,-,TRBJ1-2,TGTGCCAGCAGTGAACAGGGGAACGGCTACACCTTC,CASSEQGNGYTF
TRBV29-1,TRBD1,20,-,TRBJ2-2,TGCAGCGTTCGTCGACCGGGACAGGGCGGGTCTAGGTTTAACACCGGGGAGCTGTTTTTT,CSVRRPGQGGSRFNTGELFF
TRBV5-6,TRBD1,16,-,TRBJ1-1,TGTGCCAGCAGCTTGGCCTGGAGAGGACAGGTGACTGAAGCTTTCTTT,CASSLAWRGQVTEAFF
TRBV25-1,-,14,-,TRBJ1-1,TGTGCCAGCAGTGAATACGAGGGACGGACTGAAGCTTTCTTT,CASSEYEGRTEAFF
TRBV1,-,16,-,TRBJ1-3,TGCACCAGCAGCCAAGATCTCTGGCAGGGCAGAAACACCATATATTTT,CTSSQDLWQGRNTIYF
TRBV7-2,-,14,-,TRBJ2-7,TGTGCCAGCAGCTTACTCCTCAGGGGCCACGAGCAGTACTTC,CASSLLLRGHEQYF
TRBV30,-,13,-,TRBJ1-1,TGTGCCTGGAGTAGGAGGGCGAACACTGAAGCTTTCTTT,CAWSRRANTEAFF
TRBV5-1,-,15,-,TRBJ2-6,TGCGCCAGCAGCTTGGACGACTCTGGGGCCAACGTCCTGACTTTC,CASSLDDSGANVLTF
TRBV6-4,-,14,-,TRBJ1-1,TGTGCCAGCAGCCCCGGGAGGGGTGCTCCTGAAGCTTTCTTT,CASSPGRGAPEAFF
TRBV7-2,-,12,-,TRBJ2-7,TGTGCCAGCAGCTCGTCCTTCTACGAGCAGTACTTC,CASSSSFYEQYF
TRBV7-9,TRBD1,15,-,TRBJ1-2,TGTGCCAGCAGCTTAGGGACAGGAAATAACTATGGCTACACCTTC,CASSLGTGNNYGYTF
TRBV18,-,14,-,TRBJ1-1,TGTGCCAGCCGACGGACGTTGGACTCCGCTGAAGCTTTCTTT,CASRRTLDSAEAFF
TRBV28,-,15,-,TRBJ1-5,TGTGCCAGCAGTTTGGGGGGGGCGGGCAATCAGCCCCAGCATTTT,CASSLGGAGNQPQHF
TRBV19,TRBD1,17,-,TRBJ1-6,TGTGCCAGTAGTCGGGACAGGACGTTTGGGAGGGACTCACCCCTCCACTTT,CASSRDRTFGRDSPLHF
TRBV19,-,14,-,TRBJ2-7,TGTGCCAGTAGCAGCCCCCCTGATCACTACGAGCAGTACTTC,CASSSPPDHYEQYF
TRBV25-1,TRBD2,13,once,TRBJ2-5,TGTGCCAGCACTCCCGGGGGGGGTGAGACCCAGTACTTC,CASTPGGGETQYF
TRBV5-1,-,14,few,TRBJ1-2,TGCGCCAGCAGCTTGGACCGGGCGGTGGATGGCTACACCTTC,CASSLDRAVDGYTF
TRBV9,-,14,-,TRBJ2-1,TGTGCCAGCAGCGTAGGCCAGGTCGACAATGAGCAGTTCTTC,CASSVGQVDNEQFF
TRBV6-5,-,13,-,TRBJ2-3,TGTGCCAGCAGCTCACTCTTAGCAGATACGCAGTATTTT,CASSSLLADTQYF
TRBV7-8,-,14,-,TRBJ1-2,TGTGCCAGCAGCTTAAACAGGGAGAGATATGGCTACACCTTC,CASSLNRERYGYTF
TRBV5-1,-,15,once,TRBJ1-5,TGCGCCAGCAGCTTGTTGGGGGAAAGCAATCAGCCCCAGCATTTT,CASSLLGESNQPQHF
TRBV28,-,16,-,TRBJ2-6,TGTGCCAGCAGTTTAGAGCGGTTCTCTGGGGCCAACGTCCTGACTTTC,CASSLERFSGANVLTF
TRBV11-2,-,11,-,TRBJ2-3,TGTGCCAGCAGCTACACAGATACGCAGTATTTT,CASSYTDTQYF
TRBV6-5,-,15,-,TRBJ1-6,TGTGCCAGCAGTTACTCGAACACAGGGAATTCACCCCTCCACTTT,CASSYSNTGNSPLHF
TRBV30,-,14,-,TRBJ2-5,TGTGCCTGGAATCGGGGGCGGGCGGGAGAGACCCAGTACTTC,CAWNRGRAGETQYF
TRBV19,-,15,-,TRBJ2-1,TGTGCCAGTAGCGCCCAAACCGGGACATTCAATGAGCAGTTCTTC,CASSAQTGTFNEQFF
TRBV5-3,-,16,-,TRBJ1-3,TGTGCCAGAAGCTTTCGTAAAGCCACCACGAGAAACACCATATATTTT,CARSFRKATTRNTIYF
TRBV4-1,TRBD2,17,-,TRBJ2-1,TGCGCCAGCAGCCAAGATTCAGCCGGGGGGAGATACAATGAGCAGTTCTTC,CASSQDSAGGRYNEQFF
TRBV6-6,-,15,-,TRBJ1-5,TGTGCCAGCAGTTACTCACAGGGAAACAATCAGCCCCAGCATTTT,CASSYSQGNNQPQHF
TRBV4-1,TRBD1,15,-,TRBJ2-7,TGCGCCAGCAGCCAAGGGACAGGCAGCTCCTACGAGCAGTACTTC,CASSQGTGSSYEQYF
TRBV19,-,12,once,TRBJ2-7,TGTGCCAGTAGTAAGGGAAGCTACGAGCAGTACTTC,CASSKGSYEQYF
TRBV5-8,TRBD1,16,once,TRBJ2-6,TGTGCCAGCAGCTTAGGGGACAGGTCTGGGGCCAACGTCCTGACTTTC,CASSLGDRSGANVLTF
TRBV7-2,-,13,-,TRBJ2-3,TGTGCCAGCAGCTTACCTAGCACAGATACGCAGTATTTT,CASSLPSTDTQYF
TRBV5-1,-,14,-,TRBJ2-1,TGCGCCAGCAGCTCTCGACTCTCCTACAATGAGCAGTTCTTC,CASSSRLSYNEQFF
TRBV7-9,-,13,few,TRBJ1-5,TGTGCCAGCAGCTTTGAGGGCGATCAGCCCCAGCATTTT,CASSFEGDQPQHF
TRBV19,-,14,-,TRBJ1-2,TGTGCCAGTAGGAGGACAGAGCAAAACTATGGCTACACCTTC,CASRRTEQNYGYTF
TRBV4-1,-,14,-,TRBJ1-2,TGCGCCAGCAGCCAATTGGGGGATTACTATGGCTACACCTTC,CASSQLGDYYGYTF
TRBV7-9,-,16,once,TRBJ1-6,TGTGCCAGCAGTTTTGGGGTGAGGGAGAAAGAGTCACCCCTCCACTTT,CASSFGVREKESPLHF